The T cell receptor beta chain under discussion was sequenced for a study of T cell responses to AZD1222 COVID-19 vaccine (dated by TCRdb to the early 2020s). As for the study more broadly: TCR sequencing covered 230 or so trial participants: some 210 given two doses of AZD1222 and 26 given two doses of MenACWY control vaccine. Trial participants were enrolled by age into 18-55, 56-69 and 70-plus year subgroups, with about 150, 27 and 61 TCR-sequenced participants respectively.

The V and J ends are trimmed by 4 bases and 4 bases, leaving 5 bases between them. Inclusive of the bounding cysteine and phenylalanine, the CDR3 is 11 residues long. Of the read, only the CDR3 DNA is kept; its 33 bases are in frame from base 1. The germline V gene (reference sequence) provides CDR1 LGHDT and CDR2 YNNKEL. The CDR3 regions of human TCRbeta chains were subjected to immunosequencing. Regarding the original processing steps: TCRs in the repertoires were compared against a reference library of SARS-CoV-2-specific TCRs that had been generated with the MIRA antigen-specificity platform. Breadth was defined as the fraction of unique TCRs that were SARS-CoV-2-associated, and depth was defined as the fraction of total T cells that were SARS-CoV-2-associated. Using the MIRA data, every spike-specific TCR was mapped to the spike region that the TCR reacted to and assigned to either a CD4 or a CD8 class. Log10-transformed breadth and depth values were compared by one-way ANOVA with Sidak's multiple comparisons tests. The table was pulled from immuneACCESS by TCRdb, which kept in-frame rearrangements only. Such tables lose some clones; where checked, under half of the loss comes from unresolved V genes, and the rest has no known cause. V, J and clone size are taken as reported in that table, and D and trimming were inferred from the DNA itself. This sample gives some 150,000 clones in total; 75% to 85% of them show up just once. Of the sample, roughly 4% is held by the ten largest clones.

Concerning this clone itself: Its antigen is still unknown. Base qualities were left out, and no much larger clone turns up one base away.

The sample's time point label is to be understood as: baseline before first vaccination. This specimen's treatment or condition label, interpreted: meningococcal conjugate vaccine given as trial control. Vaccinee samples came from UK trials COV001 and COV002, including a single-blind randomized controlled phase 2/3 trial of AZD1222 (ChAdOx1 nCoV-19) in healthy adults. For TCRbeta chain sequencing, PBMC samples from trial participants were taken at day 0 and at day 28 after the second dose. Overall results and qualifications from the work: Only a handful of AZD1222 recipients were SARS-CoV-2 seropositive at baseline, limiting conclusions about previously exposed vaccinees. After two AZD1222 doses, spike-specific TCR breadth and depth were significantly higher than at day 0 and than in MenACWY recipients. Participants were mostly white British and included more females than males, and it was suggested by the authors that clonal diversity may have been underestimated. In the small 56-69-year group, the increase in depth fell short of significance, most likely because of low power. Reportedly, close to half of the unique spike-specific TCRs recognized epitopes lying outside the regions that are mutated in the B.1.351 and B.1.1.7 variants. CD4 TCRs associated with the vaccine covered the entire spike protein, and the dominant responses were in regions 160-218 and 743-854. Because no samples from the day 14 peak response were available, repertoires could be characterized only after the peak T cell response.

The sequence links TRBV3-1 (or the pseudogene TRBV3-2) to TRBJ2-7, with no reliable assignment of the D segment. Material: peripheral blood, obtained on day 0 of MenACWY control vaccination. This clonotype originated in an adult in good health. Here is the DNA: TGTGCCAGCAGCCTTCTGTACGAGCAGTACTTC. Translated, it reads CASSLLYEQYF.